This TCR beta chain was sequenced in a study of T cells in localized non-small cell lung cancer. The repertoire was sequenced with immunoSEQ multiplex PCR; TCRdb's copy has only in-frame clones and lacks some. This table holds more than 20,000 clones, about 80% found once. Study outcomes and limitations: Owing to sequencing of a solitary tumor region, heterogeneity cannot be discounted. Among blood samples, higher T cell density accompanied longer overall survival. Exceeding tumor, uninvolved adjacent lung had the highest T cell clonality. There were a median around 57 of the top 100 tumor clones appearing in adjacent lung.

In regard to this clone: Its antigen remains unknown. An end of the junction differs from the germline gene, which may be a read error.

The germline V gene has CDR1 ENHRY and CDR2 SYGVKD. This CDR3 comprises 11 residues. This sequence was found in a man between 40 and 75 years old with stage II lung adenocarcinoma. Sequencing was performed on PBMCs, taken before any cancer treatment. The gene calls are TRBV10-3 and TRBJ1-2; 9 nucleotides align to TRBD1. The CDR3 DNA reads TGTGCCATCAGTGGAAGCCGGGACAGGGCCTTC. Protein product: CAISGSRDRAF.